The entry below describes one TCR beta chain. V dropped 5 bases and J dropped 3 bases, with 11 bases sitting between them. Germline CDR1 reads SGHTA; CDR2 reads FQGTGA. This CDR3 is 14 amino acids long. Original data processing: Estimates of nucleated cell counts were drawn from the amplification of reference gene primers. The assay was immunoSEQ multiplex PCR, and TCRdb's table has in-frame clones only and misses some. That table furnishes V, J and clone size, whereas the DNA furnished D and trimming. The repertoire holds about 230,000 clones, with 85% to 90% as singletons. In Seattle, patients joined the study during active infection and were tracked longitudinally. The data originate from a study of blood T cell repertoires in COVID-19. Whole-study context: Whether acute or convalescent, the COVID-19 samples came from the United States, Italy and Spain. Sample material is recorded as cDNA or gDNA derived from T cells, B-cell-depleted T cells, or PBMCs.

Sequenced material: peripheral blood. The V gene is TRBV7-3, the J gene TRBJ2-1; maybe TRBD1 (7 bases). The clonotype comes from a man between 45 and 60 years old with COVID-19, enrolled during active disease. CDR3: CASSAGQNYNEQFF. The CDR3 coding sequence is TGTGCCAGCAGCGCGGGACAGAACTACAATGAGCAGTTCTTC.